The 14 T cell receptor beta chains reported below all come from one sample, sequenced in a study of blood T cell repertoires in COVID-19. The assay was immunoSEQ multiplex PCR, and TCRdb's table has in-frame clones only and misses some. The sample consists of about 68,000 clones, 87% of them appearing once. Sequenced input: peripheral blood. The receptors stem from a man aged 45-60 years with active COVID-19.

This rearrangement joins TRBV30 to TRBJ1-1; D not resolved. Germline V gene data show CDR1 as GTSNPN and CDR2 as SVGIG (reference sequence). The CDR3 is made up of 15 amino acids. V lost 6 bases, J lost 5 bases, and 22 bases lay in between. CDR3 coding DNA: TGTGCCTGCGCATTCGGAGGGCTGGGGAAGACTGAAGCTTTCTTT. This encodes CACAFGGLGKTEAFF.

This chain links TRBV20-1 with TRBJ2-7, with 7 bases that match TRBD1. This CDR3 contains 14 residues. Germline V gene lookup returns CDR1 DFQATT and CDR2 SNEGSKA (reference sequence). J gave up 4 bases and V 3 bases, and 9 bases lay outside the gene matches. In DNA, the CDR3 is TGCAGTGCTAGTTTAGAGGGGGCCATTTACGAGCAGTACTTC. This encodes CSASLEGAIYEQYF.

The chain has TRBV5-1 and TRBJ2-3, with TRBD1 identical over 9 bases. Germline CDR1 reads SGHRS; CDR2 reads YFSETQ. There are 13 residues in the CDR3. V lost 4 bases to trimming and J lost 5 bases; unmatched junction nucleotides: 2. This CDR3 is CASSVTGGDTQYF. The DNA for the CDR3 is TGCGCCAGCAGCGTGACAGGGGGAGATACGCAGTATTTT.

This chain connects TRBV29-1 to TRBJ2-1; 13 positions agree with TRBD2. Germline trimming cut 8 bases from V and 10 bases from J; bases unmatched to any gene: 11. This CDR3 region has 14 residues. Germline lookup yields CDR1 SQVTM and CDR2 ANQGSEA. The chain's CDR3 is CSTKLAGGPGEQFF. DNA of the CDR3: TGCAGCACAAAACTAGCGGGAGGGCCGGGGGAGCAGTTCTTC.

The genes are TRBV29-1 and TRBJ1-2, with TRBD1 matching over 8 bases. CDR1 and CDR2 from the germline V gene are SQVTM and ANQGSEA. This CDR3 has 12 amino acids. The V and J ends lost 7 bases and 3 bases, in that order; junction bases with no gene match: 4. The DNA for the CDR3 is TGCAGCGCAGGGACAGGTGACTATGGCTACACCTTC. Its translation: CSAGTGDYGYTF.

V and J are TRBV7-2 and TRBJ2-4; a possible D gene is TRBD2 (6 bases). The germline V gene has CDR1 SGHTA and CDR2 FQGNSA. This CDR3 contains 15 residues. V lost 5 bases to trimming and J lost 3 bases, with 14 bases between them. The CDR3 nucleotides read TGTGCCAGCAGCCTTACCCGGGACTTCAAAAACATTCAGTACTTC. It translates to CASSLTRDFKNIQYF.

This chain links TRBV7-6 with TRBJ2-7, with D possibly matching TRBD1 (6 bases). The CDR3 length is 15 residues. V lost 1 base and J lost 0, with 10 bases in between. The V gene's germline CDR1 is SGHVS and CDR2 FNYEAQ. CDR3 sequence (DNA): TGTGCCAGCAGCTTAGAGACAGGAGTCTCCTACGAGCAGTACTTC. It is translated as CASSLETGVSYEQYF. The variable domain in full, with the rest retrieved from reference TRBV7-6 and TRBJ2-7, is GAGVSQSPRYKVTKRGQDVALRCDPISGHVSLYWYRQALGQGPEFLTYFNYEAQQDKSGLPNDRFSAERPEGSISTLTIQRTEQRDSAMYRCASSLETGVSYEQYFGPGTRLTVT.

This chain connects TRBV30 to TRBJ1-6; 10 positions match TRBD1. The J segment lost 9 bases and the V segment lost 4 bases, leaving 9 bases of the junction unmatched. CDR3 length: 15 residues. Looked up from germline, CDR1 is GTSNPN and CDR2 is SVGIG (reference sequence). The CDR3 nucleotides read TGTGCCTGGATTGGTCGACAGGGGGCTGGTTCACCCCTCCACTTT. Its translation is CAWIGRQGAGSPLHF.

This clone is categorized as medium-sized. The genes are TRBV30 and TRBJ2-1; D may be TRBD2 (5 bases). Trimming stripped 0 bases from V and 1 base from J, with 10 bases between. This CDR3 has 15 residues. CDR1 is GTSNPN, CDR2 SVGIG, per germline (reference sequence). CDR3 amino acids: CAWSVLRASYNEQFF. The CDR3 bases are TGTGCCTGGAGTGTATTGAGGGCTTCCTACAATGAGCAGTTCTTC.

The chain is built from TRBV5-1 and TRBJ2-7, with 7 bases lining up with TRBD1. The CDR3 has 14 residues. Germline lookup yields CDR1 SGHRS and CDR2 YFSETQ. J was trimmed by 3 bases and V by 4 bases; bases with no gene match: 7. The CDR3 DNA reads as TGCGCCAGCAGCCCACTGGGACAGAACTACGAGCAGTACTTC. This codes for CASSPLGQNYEQYF. The whole variable domain, filled in from reference TRBV5-1 and TRBJ2-7, reads KAGVTQTPRYLIKTRGQQVTLSCSPISGHRSVSWYQQTPGQGLQFLFEYFSETQRNKGNFPGRFSGRQFSNSRSEMNVSTLELGDSALYLCASSPLGQNYEQYFGPGTRLTVT.

This chain links TRBV2 with TRBJ2-5; 8 bases agree with TRBD2. CDR1 and CDR2 from the germline V gene are SNHLY and FYNNEI. Trimming cost V 4 bases and J 1 base; bases outside gene matches: 11. The CDR3 spans 17 residues. In nucleotides, the CDR3 is TGTGCCAGCAGTGTGAGTTTACGGCTAGCGGGCCAAGAGACCCAGTACTTC. Translated: CASSVSLRLAGQETQYF.

The genes are TRBV6-6 and TRBJ2-5, with 11 bases aligning to TRBD1. The germline V gene has CDR1 MNHNY and CDR2 SVGAGI (reference sequence). V shed 8 bases and J 4 bases; nucleotides not matched to a gene: 3. The CDR3 contains 13 residues. CDR3 loop: CASQGQGVETQYF. CDR3 in DNA: TGTGCCAGCCAGGGACAGGGGGTAGAGACCCAGTACTTC.

This CDR3 reads CASSEAVMGGIGFF. In nucleotides, the CDR3 is TGTGCCAGCAGTGAAGCAGTTATGGGGGGGATAGGCTTCTTC. The genes are TRBV2 and TRBJ2-1; 7 bases agree with TRBD2. V lost 0 bases to trimming and J lost 16 bases; unmatched junction nucleotides: 12. Per the germline V gene, CDR1 is SNHLY and CDR2 is FYNNEI. The CDR3 totals 14 residues.

This clone occurred a few times. This chain connects TRBV30 to TRBJ2-5; 7 bases line up with TRBD1. The CDR3 runs to 16 residues. Germline V gene lookup returns CDR1 GTSNPN and CDR2 SVGIG (reference sequence). Germline trimming cut 3 bases from V and 0 bases from J; bases unmatched to any gene: 10. CDR3 loop: CAWRVTGAGYQETQYF. The CDR3 bases are TGTGCCTGGAGGGTAACAGGGGCTGGGTACCAAGAGACCCAGTACTTC.